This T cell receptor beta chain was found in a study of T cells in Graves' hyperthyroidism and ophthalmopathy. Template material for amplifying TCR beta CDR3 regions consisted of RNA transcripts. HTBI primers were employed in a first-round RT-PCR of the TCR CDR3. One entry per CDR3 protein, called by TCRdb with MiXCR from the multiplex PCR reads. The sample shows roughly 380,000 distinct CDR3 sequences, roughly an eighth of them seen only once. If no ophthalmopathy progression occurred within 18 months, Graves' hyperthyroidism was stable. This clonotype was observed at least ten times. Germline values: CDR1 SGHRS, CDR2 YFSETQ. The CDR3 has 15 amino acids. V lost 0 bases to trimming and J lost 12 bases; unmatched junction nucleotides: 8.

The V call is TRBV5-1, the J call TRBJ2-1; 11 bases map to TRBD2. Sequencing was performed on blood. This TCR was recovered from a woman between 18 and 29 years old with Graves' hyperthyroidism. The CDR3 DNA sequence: TGCGCCAGCAGCTTGGTTGGGCCTACTAGCGGGAGGCAGTTCTTC. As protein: CASSLVGPTSGRQFF.